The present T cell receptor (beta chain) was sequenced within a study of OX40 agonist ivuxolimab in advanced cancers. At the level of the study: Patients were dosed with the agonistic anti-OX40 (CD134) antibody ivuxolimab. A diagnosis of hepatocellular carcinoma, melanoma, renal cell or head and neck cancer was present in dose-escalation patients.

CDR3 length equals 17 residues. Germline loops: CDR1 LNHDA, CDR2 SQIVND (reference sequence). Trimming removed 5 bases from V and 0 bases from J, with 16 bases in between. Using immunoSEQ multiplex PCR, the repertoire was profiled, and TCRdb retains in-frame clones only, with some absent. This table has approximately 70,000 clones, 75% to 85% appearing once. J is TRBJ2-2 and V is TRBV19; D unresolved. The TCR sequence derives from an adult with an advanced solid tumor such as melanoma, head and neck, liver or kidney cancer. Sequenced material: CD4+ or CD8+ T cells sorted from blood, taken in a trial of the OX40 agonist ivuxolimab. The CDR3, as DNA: TGTGCCAGTAGTCCCCAGGATCAGTCCTCGAACACCGGGGAGCTGTTTTTT. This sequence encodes CASSPQDQSSNTGELFF.